The rows below give T cell receptor beta chains drawn from one sample of a study of glioma-infiltrating T cells after dendritic cell vaccination. TCRdb's table, derived via immunoSEQ multiplex PCR, lists solely in-frame clones and lacks some. This sample has 98,000 or so clones, with 80% found just once. The specimen comprised blood, sampled after dendritic cell vaccination. The receptors come from a human donor with glioblastoma. Both conserved end residues are part of each CDR3. Each record gives: clone size, J gene, V gene, D gene, CDR3 protein, CDR3 DNA. A D gene is named only where the DNA matches it firmly. The size entry is marked missing in some rows and otherwise reads once, few, many or a size class.

>.|TRBJ1-2|TRBV7-9|.
CASSPGPF
TGTGCCAGCAGTCCTGGCCCCTTC
>.|TRBJ1-3|TRBV6-6|.
CAAGSSGNTIYF
TGTGCCGCCGGGTCCTCTGGAAACACCATATATTTT
>.|TRBJ2-7|TRBV9|.
CASSVGKALHEQYF
TGTGCCAGCAGCGTAGGCAAAGCTCTCCACGAGCAGTACTTC
>.|TRBJ1-2|TRBV2|.
CASSEMRGTNYGYTF
TGTGCCAGCAGTGAGATGCGGGGCACTAACTATGGCTACACCTTC
>.|TRBJ1-6|TRBV6-5|.
CATGPGTHNSPLHF
TGTGCCACCGGACCCGGGACACATAATTCACCCCTCCACTTT
>.|TRBJ2-5|TRBV10-3|.
CAISEFRGEETQYF
TGTGCCATCAGTGAATTCAGGGGGGAAGAGACCCAGTACTTC
>.|TRBJ1-5|TRBV5-6|TRBD1
CASSLTGRGHQPQHF
TGTGCCAGCAGCTTGACAGGCAGGGGGCATCAGCCCCAGCATTTT
>.|TRBJ2-3|TRBV15|.
CATAYTADTQYF
TGTGCCACGGCATACACAGCAGATACGCAGTATTTT
>.|TRBJ2-7|TRBV15|TRBD1
CATSRGQGLDEQYF
TGTGCCACCAGCAGAGGACAGGGTCTAGACGAGCAGTACTTC
>once|TRBJ2-7|TRBV30|TRBD1
CAWTRDRMYEQYF
TGTGCCTGGACAAGGGACAGGATGTACGAGCAGTACTTC